The rows below give T cell receptor beta chains drawn from one sample of a study of identical twins. TCRdb fed the 5' RACE reads into MiXCR, producing one record per CDR3 protein. The data hold roughly 290,000 distinct CDR3 sequences, with roughly 10% observed a single time. In addition, the sample was reused for a study of yellow fever vaccine responses in identical twins.

Source material: CD8+ T cells sorted from blood. These receptors originate from a woman aged 18-35 years in good health. The CDR3 runs from the conserved cysteine through the conserved F or W. The D gene is left open where the match is weak. Where a row states a size, it is once, few, many or the class of an expanded clone; other rows omit it.

D gene,V gene,clone size,J gene,CDR3 DNA,CDR3 protein
NA,TRBV7-9,NA,TRBJ2-7,TGTGCCACCGAGACAGGACCCTACTACGAGCAGTACTTC,CATETGPYYEQYF
NA,TRBV6-2/TRBV6-3,few,TRBJ2-7,TGTGCCAGCAGTTACCGGACTTCCAACTCCTACGAGCAGTACTTC,CASSYRTSNSYEQYF
TRBD1,TRBV27,many,TRBJ2-3,TGTGCCAGCAGTTATAGCAGGGGGCGAACAGATACGCAGTATTTT,CASSYSRGRTDTQYF
TRBD1,TRBV27,many,TRBJ2-2,TGTGCCAGCACCTCGCCCGGGACAGAGAACACCGGGGAGCTGTTTTTT,CASTSPGTENTGELFF
NA,TRBV29-1,many,TRBJ2-2,TGCAGCGGAAAGGGGGATAACACCGGGGAGCTGTTTTTT,CSGKGDNTGELFF
NA,TRBV4-3,many,TRBJ2-5,TGCGCCAGCAGCCAATGGCGGGAAGGGGAGACCCAGTACTTC,CASSQWREGETQYF
TRBD1,TRBV12-3/TRBV12-4,many,TRBJ1-2,TGTGCCAGCAGTTTTGCGACAGGGGTTGACTATGGCTACACCTTC,CASSFATGVDYGYTF
NA,TRBV12-3/TRBV12-4,many,TRBJ1-1,TGTGCCAGCAGTTTAGGAGGGGAACAGGTTGAAGCTTTCTTT,CASSLGGEQVEAFF
TRBD1,TRBV27,many,TRBJ2-7,TGTGCCAGCAGTTACAGACAGGGTTACGAGCAGTACTTC,CASSYRQGYEQYF
NA,TRBV12-3/TRBV12-4,many,TRBJ2-4,TGTGCCAGCAGTTTGCAAGGGGAAAACATTCAGTACTTC,CASSLQGENIQYF
NA,TRBV20-1,NA,TRBJ2-1,TGCAGTGCTAGGCCTTTATTGGGGGGCCCCAATGAGCAGTTCTTC,CSARPLLGGPNEQFF
TRBD1,TRBV10-3,few,TRBJ2-7,TGTGCCATCAGTGAGTCCCCGACAGGGAGCTACGAGCAGTACTTC,CAISESPTGSYEQYF
NA,TRBV12-3/TRBV12-4,NA,TRBJ1-6,TGTGCCAGCACCCCAACCCTTAATTCACCCCTCCACTTT,CASTPTLNSPLHF
NA,TRBV24-1,many,TRBJ2-7,TGTGCCACCAGTGATTCAGCCTACTACGAGCAGTACTTC,CATSDSAYYEQYF
NA,TRBV7-9,many,TRBJ2-7,TGTGCCAGCAGTAGACAGTACGAGCAGTACTTC,CASSRQYEQYF
NA,TRBV7-6,NA,TRBJ2-6,TGTGCCAGCAGCTCAACTTCGAGCCCGACTGGGGCCAACGTCCTGACTTTC,CASSSTSSPTGANVLTF
NA,TRBV2,few,TRBJ1-1,TGTGCCAGCAGCCTAGTAGAGGAAATGAACACTGAAGCTTTCTTT,CASSLVEEMNTEAFF
TRBD1,TRBV4-2,many,TRBJ1-4,TGTGCCAGCAGCCAAAGTGGCGGGACAGGGGACGAAAAACTGTTTTTT,CASSQSGGTGDEKLFF
TRBD2,TRBV20-1,NA,TRBJ2-7,TGCAGTGCTTACGGGGGGGATACCTACGAGCAGTACTTC,CSAYGGDTYEQYF
NA,TRBV12-3/TRBV12-4,few,TRBJ2-5,TGTGCCAGCAACACCGGGACCAAAGAGACCCAGTACTTC,CASNTGTKETQYF
NA,TRBV7-2,NA,TRBJ1-1,TGTGCCAGCAGCTTAGATTGGGGACCCACTGAAGCTTTCTTT,CASSLDWGPTEAFF
TRBD1,TRBV11-2,NA,TRBJ2-1,TGTGCCAGCAGCTCCACAGGGGGCGAGCGAAACAATGAGCAGTTCTTC,CASSSTGGERNNEQFF
NA,TRBV7-8,NA,TRBJ1-1,TGTGCCAGCAGCTTGAGGGAGGACATGAACACTGAAGCTTTCTTT,CASSLREDMNTEAFF
NA,TRBV5-1,few,TRBJ2-4,TGCGCCAGCAGCCCGGGCGGGGACATTCAGTACTTC,CASSPGGDIQYF
NA,TRBV20-1,NA,TRBJ2-1,TGCAGTGCTAGAGCTCGGACGGACTACCTTTCTGACATTTGCAATGAGCAGTTCTTC,CSARARTDYLSDICNEQFF
TRBD1,TRBV5-6,NA,TRBJ2-3,TGTGCCAGCAGCCAAGGACAGGGATGGACAGATACGCAGTATTTT,CASSQGQGWTDTQYF
NA,TRBV28,NA,TRBJ2-1,TGTGCCAGCGGGAGGACATCGAACTACAATGAGCAGTTCTTC,CASGRTSNYNEQFF
NA,TRBV29-1,NA,TRBJ2-1,TGCAGCGTATGGTTGGAGGGGAGCTCTAGTAGGTGGGTCAATGAGCAGTTCTTC,CSVWLEGSSSRWVNEQFF
NA,TRBV24-1,NA,TRBJ2-1,TGTGCCTCTTTCGGTGAGCAGTTCTTC,CASFGEQFF
NA,TRBV4-1,many,TRBJ2-7,TGCGCCAGCAGCCAACATGACAGCATAGCCTACGAGCAGTACTTC,CASSQHDSIAYEQYF
NA,TRBV9,NA,TRBJ2-5,TGTGCCAGCAGCGGAATCCAAGAGACCCAGTACTTC,CASSGIQETQYF
NA,TRBV12-3/TRBV12-4,many,TRBJ2-7,TGTGCCAGCAGTTCCGACAGGACGGGTAGGGAGCAGTACTTC,CASSSDRTGREQYF
NA,TRBV30,once,TRBJ2-2,TGTGCCTGGAGTGTACTCTATAACACCGGGGAGCTGTTTTTT,CAWSVLYNTGELFF
NA,TRBV9,many,TRBJ2-5,TGTGCCAGCAGCGTAGTTTCCGCCCTGGGAGAGACCCAGTACTTC,CASSVVSALGETQYF
NA,TRBV2,few,TRBJ2-3,TGTGCCAGCAGTCGTTTAGGAGGGGTCACTAGCACAGATACGCAGTATTTT,CASSRLGGVTSTDTQYF
TRBD1,TRBV29-1,many,TRBJ1-2,TGCAGCGTGGATAAGGACAGGGTGGATTATGGCTACACCTTC,CSVDKDRVDYGYTF
NA,TRBV29-1,many,TRBJ2-7,TGCAGCGTTGAAGATCACGGGGGCGGACACTACGAGCAGTACTTC,CSVEDHGGGHYEQYF
TRBD1,TRBV7-9,NA,TRBJ1-3,TGTGCCAGCAGCGGGGGGGACAGAGCGAACTCTGGAAACACCATATATTTT,CASSGGDRANSGNTIYF